This is a list of T cell receptor beta chains from one sample in a study of blood T cell repertoires in COVID-19. Sequencing was performed with immunoSEQ multiplex PCR; in TCRdb, only in-frame clones are kept and a portion is missing. The sample shows 200,000 or so clones, roughly nine tenths of them seen only once. The sample comprised peripheral blood. These receptors originate from a woman aged 70-85 years with acute or convalescent COVID-19. Each CDR3 is given with its conserved first and last residue. A D gene is named only where the DNA matches it firmly. Clone size is shown for a subset of rows, as once, few, many or a class of expanded clone.

>TRBJ1-5|15|-|TRBV5-1|TRBD1
TGCGCCAGCAGAACCGGGACAGGGGTCAATCAGCCCCAGCATTTT
CASRTGTGVNQPQHF
>TRBJ2-3|11|-|TRBV7-2|-
TGTGCCAGCAGCCCAACAGATACGCAGTATTTT
CASSPTDTQYF
>TRBJ2-7|15|-|TRBV11-1|-
TGTGCCAGCAGCTTCCGGGACAATCCCACCTACGAGCAGTACTTC
CASSFRDNPTYEQYF
>TRBJ2-2|17|-|TRBV15|TRBD2
TGTGCCACCAGCAGGCCTAGCGGGGGCCCGAACACCGGGGAGCTGTTTTTT
CATSRPSGGPNTGELFF
>TRBJ2-3|15|-|TRBV5-1|TRBD2
TGCGCCAGCAATCGGTTTGGCGGGAGCGCAGATACGCAGTATTTT
CASNRFGGSADTQYF
>TRBJ1-1|13|-|TRBV18|-
TGTGCCAGCTCCCAACAGGATCTAACTGAAGCTTTCTTT
CASSQQDLTEAFF
>TRBJ1-4|14|-|TRBV6-5|-
TGTGCCAGCAGTCCAGTATCGGGGAGGGAAAAACTGTTTTTT
CASSPVSGREKLFF
>TRBJ2-7|15|once|TRBV11-2|TRBD1
TGTGCCAGCAGATTCGACAGGGGAACCTTCTACGAGCAGTACTTC
CASRFDRGTFYEQYF
>TRBJ2-1|16|-|TRBV6-1|TRBD2
TGTGCCAGCAGTGTTCGACTAGCGGGGACCTACAATGAGCAGTTCTTC
CASSVRLAGTYNEQFF
>TRBJ2-1|17|-|TRBV5-4|TRBD2
TGTGCCAGCAGCTTGGGACTAGCGGGGGAGATGGGCAATGAGCAGTTCTTC
CASSLGLAGEMGNEQFF
>TRBJ1-1|12|-|TRBV29-1|-
TGCAGCGTTGAGAGGGCGGGCACTGAAGCTTTCTTT
CSVERAGTEAFF
>TRBJ1-1|14|-|TRBV28|-
TGTGCCAGCACGACCGTCTCCCCGGGACAAGCAGCTTTCTTT
CASTTVSPGQAAFF
>TRBJ1-2|14|-|TRBV6-2/TRBV6-3|-
TGTGCCAGCAGTTCTCCAGGGATGGGGTATGGCTACACCTTC
CASSSPGMGYGYTF
>TRBJ2-1|18|-|TRBV19|TRBD2
TGTGCCAGTAGTATAAGACTAGCGGGAGTTATTTCCTACAATGAGCAGTTCTTC
CASSIRLAGVISYNEQFF
>TRBJ1-2|13|-|TRBV5-5|-
TGTGCCAGCAGCTTGGACAGAAGCTATGGCTACACCTTC
CASSLDRSYGYTF
>TRBJ2-7|15|-|TRBV5-1|TRBD2
TGCGCCAGCAGGTCTAGCGGGGGGAACAAAGGCGAGCAGTACTTC
CASRSSGGNKGEQYF
>TRBJ2-1|14|-|TRBV5-1|TRBD2
TGCGCCAGCAGCTTTTCAGCGGGAGAGAATGAGCAGTTCTTC
CASSFSAGENEQFF
>TRBJ1-4|14|-|TRBV19|TRBD1
TGTGCCAGTAGTATCGCGGGACAGGGGTCAAAACTGTTTTTT
CASSIAGQGSKLFF
>TRBJ1-1|15|-|TRBV5-1|-
TGCGCCAGCAGCAGGCTCTCAGGGGTTATCACTGAAGCTTTCTTT
CASSRLSGVITEAFF
>TRBJ2-7|14|-|TRBV5-1|-
TGCGCCAGCAGCTTGGACAGGGCCCCCTACGAGCAGTACTTC
CASSLDRAPYEQYF
>TRBJ2-5|15|-|TRBV27|-
TGTGCCAGCAGTCAGGGGGTAGCGGAGATAGAGACCCAGTACTTC
CASSQGVAEIETQYF
>TRBJ2-3|13|-|TRBV3-1/TRBV3-2|-
TGTGCCAGCAGCCAAGCGGGCGGGGCTACGCAGTATTTT
CASSQAGGATQYF
>TRBJ2-6|13|-|TRBV14|TRBD1
TGTGCCAGCAGCCGGGACAGGTTTACGGTCCTGACTTTC
CASSRDRFTVLTF
>TRBJ1-2|15|-|TRBV10-3|-
TGTGCCATCAGTGGTGATGGGGGCCTTGGCTATGGCTACACCTTC
CAISGDGGLGYGYTF
>TRBJ1-5|15|-|TRBV6-6|TRBD1
TGTGCCAGCAGCTGGGGACAGGGGCCGAATCAGCCCCAGCATTTT
CASSWGQGPNQPQHF
>TRBJ1-5|12|once|TRBV19|-
TGTGCCAGTCGGACAGAAAAACAGCCCCAGCATTTT
CASRTEKQPQHF
>TRBJ2-5|14|-|TRBV2|-
TGTGCCAGCGTGCTGGGGCGGGGCCCAGAGACCCAGTACTTC
CASVLGRGPETQYF
>TRBJ1-6|16|-|TRBV3-1/TRBV3-2|-
TGTGCCAGCAGCCAAGGGGGGGCGGGGGTTAATTCACCCCTCCACTTT
CASSQGGAGVNSPLHF
>TRBJ1-4|14|-|TRBV6-1|-
TGTGCCAGCAGTGGAGCAACAGGTGGGGAAAAACTGTTTTTT
CASSGATGGEKLFF
>TRBJ1-5|15|-|TRBV6-5|TRBD1
TGTGCCAGCAGTTACTCCAGGGGGGGCAATCAGCCCCAGCATTTT
CASSYSRGGNQPQHF
>TRBJ1-5|15|few|TRBV28|TRBD1
TGTGCCAGCAGCCGATGGGGACAGGCTGGTCAGCCCCAGCATTTT
CASSRWGQAGQPQHF
>TRBJ1-1|14|-|TRBV7-9|-
TGTGCCAGCAGCCCACTACGGGTGAACACTGAAGCTTTCTTT
CASSPLRVNTEAFF
>TRBJ1-1|16|-|TRBV7-2|TRBD1
TGTGCCAGCAGGGCCGAAAACAGGGGGCGCGTCACTGAAGCTTTCTTT
CASRAENRGRVTEAFF